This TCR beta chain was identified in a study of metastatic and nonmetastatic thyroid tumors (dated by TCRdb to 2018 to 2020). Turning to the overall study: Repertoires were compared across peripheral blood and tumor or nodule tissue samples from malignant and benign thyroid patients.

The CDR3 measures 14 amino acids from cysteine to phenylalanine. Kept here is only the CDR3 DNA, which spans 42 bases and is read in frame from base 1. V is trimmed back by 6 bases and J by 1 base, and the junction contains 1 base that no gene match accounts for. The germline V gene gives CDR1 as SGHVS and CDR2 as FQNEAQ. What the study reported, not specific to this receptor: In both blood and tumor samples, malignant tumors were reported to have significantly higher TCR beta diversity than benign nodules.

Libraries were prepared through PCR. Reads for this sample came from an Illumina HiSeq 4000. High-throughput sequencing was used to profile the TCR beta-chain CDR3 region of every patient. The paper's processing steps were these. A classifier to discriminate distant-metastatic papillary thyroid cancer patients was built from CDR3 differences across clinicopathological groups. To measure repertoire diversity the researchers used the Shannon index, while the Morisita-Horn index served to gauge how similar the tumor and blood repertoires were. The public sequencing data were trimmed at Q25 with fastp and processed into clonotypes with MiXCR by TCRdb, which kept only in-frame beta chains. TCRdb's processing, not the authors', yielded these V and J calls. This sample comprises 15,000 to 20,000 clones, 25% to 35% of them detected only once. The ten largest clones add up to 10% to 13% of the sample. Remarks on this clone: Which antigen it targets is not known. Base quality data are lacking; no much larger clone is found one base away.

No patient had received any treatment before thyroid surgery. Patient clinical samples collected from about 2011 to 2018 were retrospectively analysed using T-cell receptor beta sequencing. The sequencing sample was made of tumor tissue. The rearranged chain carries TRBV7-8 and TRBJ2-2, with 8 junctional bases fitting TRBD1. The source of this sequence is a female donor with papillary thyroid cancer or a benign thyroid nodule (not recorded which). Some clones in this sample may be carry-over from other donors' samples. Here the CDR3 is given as CASRDRENTGELFF. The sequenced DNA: TGTGCCAGCAGGGACAGGGAGAACACCGGGGAGCTGTTTTTT.